The 27 T cell receptor beta chains in this list originate from one sample, sequenced in a study of OX40 agonist ivuxolimab in advanced cancers. Assay used: immunoSEQ multiplex PCR; TCRdb lists only in-frame clones, some missing. This table has about 82,000 clones, 90% to 95% appearing once. The material sequenced was CD4+ or CD8+ T cells sorted from blood, taken in a trial of the OX40 agonist ivuxolimab. These receptors all stem from an adult with an advanced solid tumor such as melanoma, head and neck, liver or kidney cancer.

V usage is TRBV4-2 and J usage is TRBJ2-7, with 9 bases identical to TRBD2. The CDR3 is 17 residues long. Germline values: CDR1 LGHNA, CDR2 YNFKEQ. V shed 1 base, J shed 5 bases, and the junction held 12 bases outside the gene matches. The CDR3: CASSQGLLAGVGDEQYF. The CDR3 region has the DNA TGTGCCAGCAGCCAAGGGTTACTAGCGGGCGTGGGGGACGAGCAGTACTTC.

This chain connects TRBV19 to TRBJ1-5; 9 nucleotides align to TRBD1. This CDR3 is 17 amino acids long. Trimming cost V 7 bases and J 0 bases; bases outside gene matches: 10. In germline, CDR1 is LNHDA, CDR2 SQIVND (reference sequence). CDR3 loop: CASTVGQGFYSNQPQHF. In DNA, the CDR3 is TGTGCCAGTACCGTGGGACAGGGCTTTTATAGCAATCAGCCCCAGCATTTT.

The chain joins TRBV30 to TRBJ1-5; D is unresolved. Germline V lookup: CDR1 GTSNPN, CDR2 SVGIG (reference sequence). Trimming took off 0 bases at V and 0 bases at J, with 3 bases between the two ends. This CDR3 has 13 amino acids. This chain's CDR3 is CAWSVASNQPQHF. Written as DNA, the CDR3 is TGTGCCTGGAGTGTCGCTAGCAATCAGCCCCAGCATTTT.

V gene TRBV4-1 combines with J gene TRBJ2-5; TRBD2 agrees at 12 bases. The CDR3 has 18 amino acids. The junction had 7 bases not matched to a gene; V was cut back by 0 bases and J by 2 bases. The germline gives CDR1 MGHRA, CDR2 YSYEKL. CDR3 sequence: CASSQDFLAGGRQETQYF. Here the CDR3 DNA reads TGCGCCAGCAGCCAAGATTTCCTAGCGGGAGGGAGGCAAGAGACCCAGTACTTC.

This clone was recorded once. The chain recombines TRBV14 with TRBJ1-1; the match to TRBD1 covers 7 bases. With 4 bases clipped from V and 10 bases from J, the junction kept 12 bases outside the gene matches. Germline CDR1 is SGHDN and CDR2 is FVKESK. There are 14 residues in the CDR3. The CDR3 DNA follows: TGTGCCAGCAGCCCAAGACAGGGCCCGGAGGTAGCTTTCTTT. Its translation is CASSPRQGPEVAFF.

The chain employs TRBV11-2 and TRBJ2-2, with D uncertain. Germline V CDR1 and CDR2: SGHAT, FQNNGV. Trimming removed 3 bases from V and 5 bases from J, with 4 bases in between. This CDR3 region has 12 residues. Here the CDR3 reads CASSFGTGELFF. The CDR3 bases are TGTGCCAGCAGCTTTGGGACCGGGGAGCTGTTTTTT.

The chain carries TRBV7-2 and TRBJ1-2, with 11 nucleotides matching TRBD1. Germline trimming cut 1 base from V and 8 bases from J; bases unmatched to any gene: 12. This CDR3 has 17 amino acids. Germline CDR1 reads SGHTA; CDR2 reads FQGNSA. The CDR3 here is CASSLGGQGALGGGYTF. The DNA for the CDR3 is TGTGCCAGCAGCTTAGGCGGACAGGGGGCTCTTGGCGGCGGCTACACCTTC.

The genes are TRBV10-3 and TRBJ1-3; D unresolved. Trimming shortened V by 0 bases and J by 0 bases, and 6 bases separated the two germline ends. Germline CDR1 ENHRY, CDR2 SYGVKD. CDR3 length: 15 residues. CDR3 amino acids: CAISESLTSGNTIYF. CDR3 in DNA: TGTGCCATCAGTGAGTCTTTAACCTCTGGAAACACCATATATTTT.

The J gene is TRBJ2-1, the V gene TRBV5-1; 11 bases agree with TRBD1. The CDR3 totals 17 residues. J was trimmed by 8 bases and V by 4 bases; bases with no gene match: 14. The germline CDR1 and CDR2 sequences are SGHRS and YFSETQ. The DNA for the CDR3 is TGCGCCAGCAGCCTAAATACCGGGACAGGGGGTTCGGATGAGCAGTTCTTC. The encoded protein is CASSLNTGTGGSDEQFF.

This clone showed up just a few times. This chain uses TRBV7-9 with TRBJ1-1; 7 bases map to TRBD1. The CDR3 extends over 14 amino acids. With V trimmed by 4 bases and J by 3 bases, 5 bases remained unmatched. From germline, CDR1 is SEHNR and CDR2 FQNEAQ (reference sequence). In DNA, the CDR3 is TGTGCCAGCAGCTCCGTAACAGGGGACACTGAAGCTTTCTTT. This sequence encodes CASSSVTGDTEAFF.

This clone was seen once. DNA of the CDR3: TGTGCCAGCAAGGAAGCGGGAGGCCCCGGGGAGCTGTTTTTT. It encodes CASKEAGGPGELFF. The chain links TRBV2 to TRBJ2-2; TRBD2 aligns across 9 bases. V trimming: 7 bases; J trimming: 6 bases; junction bases outside the gene matches: 6. Germline V gene data show CDR1 as SNHLY and CDR2 as FYNNEI. The CDR3 is 14 residues long. Complete variable domain (other parts from reference TRBV2 and TRBJ2-2): EPEVTQTPSHQVTQMGQEVILRCVPISNHLYFYWYRQILGQKVEFLVSFYNNEISEKSEIFDDQFSVERPDGSNFTLKIRSTKLEDSAMYFCASKEAGGPGELFFGEGSRLTVL.

The V and J genes are TRBV30 and TRBJ2-7; D is ambiguous. Germline V CDR1 and CDR2: GTSNPN, SVGIG (reference sequence). Trimming pared 3 bases from V and 6 bases from J, leaving 9 bases between. The CDR3 spans 11 residues. This chain's CDR3 is CAWSYKGEQYF. The CDR3 DNA sequence: TGTGCCTGGAGCTACAAAGGCGAGCAGTACTTC.

The chain employs TRBV7-3 and TRBJ2-1, with D tentatively TRBD2 (6 bases). Germline CDR1 reads SGHTA; CDR2 reads FQGTGA. V was cut by 2 bases and J by 7 bases, with 9 bases left in between. The CDR3 length is 13 residues. The CDR3 is CASSLEAGNEQFF. The CDR3, as DNA: TGTGCCAGCAGCTTAGAGGCGGGAAATGAGCAGTTCTTC. The full variable domain, with the rest looked up from reference TRBV7-3 and TRBJ2-1, is GAGVSQTPSNKVTEKGKYVELRCDPISGHTALYWYRQSLGQGPEFLIYFQGTGAADDSGLPNDRFFAVRPEGSVSTLKIQRTERGDSAVYLCASSLEAGNEQFFGPGTRLTVL.

V usage is TRBV7-2 and J usage is TRBJ2-1; D gene uncertain. Per germline, CDR1 SGHTA and CDR2 FQGNSA. The ends were cut back, 1 base at V and 4 bases at J, with 14 bases in the middle. This CDR3 has 16 residues. The CDR3, as DNA: TGTGCCAGCAGCTTAGAATCCACCCTCATGTACAATGAGCAGTTCTTC. The encoded protein is CASSLESTLMYNEQFF.

This clone was observed a few times. The rearrangement uses TRBV5-8 and TRBJ2-7; no reliable D call. Between the trimmed V and J ends, which lost 3 bases and 3 bases, there was a span of 10 bases. Germline loops: CDR1 SGHTS, CDR2 YDEGEE. The CDR3 totals 13 residues. The CDR3 spells CASSSPPVYEQYF. In DNA form, the CDR3 reads TGTGCCAGCAGCTCCCCCCCGGTCTACGAGCAGTACTTC.

The chain has TRBV27 and TRBJ2-3; 7 bases agree with TRBD2. CDR3 length: 13 amino acids. The germline gives CDR1 MNHEY, CDR2 SMNVEV (reference sequence). Trimming removed 4 bases from V and 15 bases from J; junction bases left unmatched: 13. CDR3 in amino acids: CASSYNSREGEYF. CDR3 nucleotide sequence: TGTGCCAGCAGTTATAACTCGAGGGAGGGCGAATATTTT.

The J gene is TRBJ2-7, the V gene TRBV7-6; TRBD2 matches 12 bases. There are 15 residues in the CDR3. V lost 5 bases to trimming and J lost 0 bases; unmatched junction nucleotides: 2. Germline V gene data show CDR1 as SGHVS and CDR2 as FNYEAQ. The CDR3 loop is CASSATSGSSYEQYF. CDR3 bases: TGTGCCAGCAGCGCGACTAGCGGGAGCTCCTACGAGCAGTACTTC.

The chain joins TRBV2 to TRBJ2-1; D unresolved. Germline V gene sequence: CDR1 SNHLY, CDR2 FYNNEI. V lost 6 bases and J 0 bases, leaving 3 bases between the germline ends. The CDR3 has 12 residues. The CDR3 sequence is CASSRSYNEQFF. As DNA, the CDR3 is TGTGCCAGCAGCCGCTCCTACAATGAGCAGTTCTTC. Drawing the rest from reference TRBV2 and TRBJ2-1, the complete variable domain is EPEVTQTPSHQVTQMGQEVILRCVPISNHLYFYWYRQILGQKVEFLVSFYNNEISEKSEIFDDQFSVERPDGSNFTLKIRSTKLEDSAMYFCASSRSYNEQFFGPGTRLTVL.

The DNA for the CDR3 is TGCGCCAGCAGCCAAGGGGTTTGGAACACTGAAGCTTTCTTT. It is translated as CASSQGVWNTEAFF. The chain joins TRBV4-1 to TRBJ1-1; D gene uncertain. This CDR3 contains 14 residues. CDR1 and CDR2 from the germline V gene are MGHRA and YSYEKL. Trimming cost V 1 base and J 1 base, with 7 bases left between them.

The chain has TRBV19 and TRBJ1-5; D perhaps matches TRBD1 (5 bases). CDR1 is LNHDA and CDR2 is SQIVND in the germline V gene (reference sequence). The V and J ends lost 6 bases and 2 bases respectively, with 8 bases between them. The CDR3 consists of 13 residues. Written as DNA, the CDR3 is TGTGCCAGTAGGGGAGGGGGCAATCAGCCCCAGCATTTT. Translating gives CASRGGGNQPQHF.

The CDR3 sequence: CASSARVADTDTQYF. CDR3 in DNA: TGTGCCAGCAGTGCGAGGGTAGCGGACACAGATACGCAGTATTTT. The chain has TRBV6-1 and TRBJ2-3; D is possibly TRBD2 (6 bases). CDR1 MNHNS and CDR2 SASEGT come from the germline V gene. The CDR3 loop spans 15 amino acids. V lost 4 bases and J 2 bases, leaving 13 bases between the germline ends.

This clone was detected once. The CDR3 sequence: CASSLDGSSYNEQFF. The DNA of the CDR3 is TGTGCCAGCAGCTTAGACGGGAGTTCCTACAATGAGCAGTTCTTC. The J gene is TRBJ2-1, the V gene TRBV7-6, with D tentatively TRBD2 (6 bases). V lost 1 base and J lost 1, with 8 bases in between. This CDR3 region has 15 residues. In germline, CDR1 is SGHVS, CDR2 FNYEAQ. Looking up the rest from reference TRBV7-6 and TRBJ2-1 gives the full variable domain: GAGVSQSPRYKVTKRGQDVALRCDPISGHVSLYWYRQALGQGPEFLTYFNYEAQQDKSGLPNDRFSAERPEGSISTLTIQRTEQRDSAMYRCASSLDGSSYNEQFFGPGTRLTVL.

The rearrangement joins TRBV20-1 to TRBJ2-7; TRBD1 might be the D (6 bases). CDR3 size: 11 residues. V was cut by 7 bases and J by 3 bases, with 10 bases left in between. Germline CDR1 and CDR2: DFQATT and SNEGSKA (reference sequence). Here the CDR3 DNA reads TGCAGTGGACAGGTAGACTACGAGCAGTACTTC. Amino acid sequence: CSGQVDYEQYF.

This clone has a handful of counts. The genes are TRBV5-1 and TRBJ2-1; D gene uncertain. This CDR3 is built from 11 residues. Germline V gene data show CDR1 as SGHRS and CDR2 as YFSETQ. The ends were cut back, 1 base at V and 6 bases at J, with 2 bases in the middle. The CDR3 protein is CASSLTNEQFF. The CDR3 DNA sequence: TGCGCCAGCAGCTTGACCAATGAGCAGTTCTTC.

The chain joins TRBV5-4 to TRBJ1-2; 11 bases line up with TRBD1. The length of the CDR3 is 14 residues. J was trimmed by 6 bases and V by 4 bases; bases with no gene match: 5. The germline V gene encodes CDR1 SGHNT and CDR2 YYREEE (reference sequence). As DNA, the CDR3 is TGTGCCAGCAGCCCGGACAGGGGGCTTGATGGCTACACCTTC. It encodes CASSPDRGLDGYTF.

This clone was seen only once. The rearrangement uses TRBV5-4 and TRBJ1-5, with D unresolved. Germline assignment: CDR1 SGHNT and CDR2 YYREEE (reference sequence). The CDR3 extends over 14 amino acids. Trimming removed 4 bases from V and 2 bases from J, with 10 bases in between. CDR3 coding DNA: TGTGCCAGCAGCACGGACGGAGGCAATCAGCCCCAGCATTTT. Amino acid sequence: CASSTDGGNQPQHF.

Concerning this clone itself: Other DNA sequences in the same sample also yield this CDR3. The V call is TRBV18, the J call TRBJ2-5; D is perhaps TRBD1 (6 bases). V was pared by 3 bases and J by 2 bases, with 7 bases between. The V gene's germline CDR1 is KGHSH and CDR2 LQKENI. The CDR3 is 13 residues long. The CDR3 coding sequence is TGTGCCAGCTCACCCGGGACACAAGAGACCCAGTACTTC. It yields the protein CASSPGTQETQYF.